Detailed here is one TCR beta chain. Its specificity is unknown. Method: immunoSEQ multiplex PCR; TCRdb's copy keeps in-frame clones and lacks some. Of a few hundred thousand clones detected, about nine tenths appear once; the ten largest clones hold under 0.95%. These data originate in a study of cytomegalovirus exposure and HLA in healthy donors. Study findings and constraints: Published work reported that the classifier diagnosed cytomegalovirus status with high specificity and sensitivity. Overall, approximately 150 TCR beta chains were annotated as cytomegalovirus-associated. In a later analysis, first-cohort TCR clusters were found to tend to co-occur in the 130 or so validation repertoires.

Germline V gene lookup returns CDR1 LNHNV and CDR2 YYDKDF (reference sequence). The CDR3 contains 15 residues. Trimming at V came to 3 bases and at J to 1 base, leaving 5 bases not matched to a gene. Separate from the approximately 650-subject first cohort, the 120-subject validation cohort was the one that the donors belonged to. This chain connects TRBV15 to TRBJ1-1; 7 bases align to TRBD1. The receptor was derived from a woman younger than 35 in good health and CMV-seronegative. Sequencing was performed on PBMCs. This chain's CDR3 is CATSRRQGPNTEAFF. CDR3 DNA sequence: TGTGCCACCAGCAGGAGACAGGGCCCGAACACTGAAGCTTTCTTT. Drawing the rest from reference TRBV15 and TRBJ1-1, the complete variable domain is DAMVIQNPRYQVTQFGKPVTLSCSQTLNHNVMYWYQQKSSQAPKLLFHYYDKDFNNEADTPDNFQSRRPNTSFCFLDIRSPGLGDTAMYLCATSRRQGPNTEAFFGQGTRLTVV.